The clone carrying this T cell receptor beta chain was observed at least ten times. As yet, its antigen is unknown. The time point is: healthy volunteer bleed at 6 weeks. Unfractionated whole blood yielded total RNA. The data are from a study of human T cells and chemical hapten exposure. Study-level results: TCRs above 1 in 1000 frequency did not change with DPC sensitization.

The CDR3 consists of 13 residues. The junction had 5 bases not matched to a gene; V was cut back by 3 bases and J by 7 bases. Per germline, CDR1 DFQATT and CDR2 SNEGSKA (reference sequence). Per the original methods: There were a median of around 97,000 TCRs per sample, with a range from about 23,224 to 690,600. MiXCR, run by TCRdb on the RACE reads, gives a single entry per CDR3 protein. The V and J calls and clone size come from TCRdb's table, not from the authors' own analysis. The sample holds around 35,000 distinct CDR3 sequences; less than 6% are singletons and the top ten take around 13%. This sequence originates from a human donor in good health. Some clones in this sample may be carry-over from other donors' samples. Source material: whole blood. The J gene is TRBJ2-1, the V gene TRBV20-1; 8 bases are a match to TRBD2. The CDR3 nucleotides read TGCAGTGCTAGCGGGGGGGCCGGTAATGAGCAGTTCTTC. Its translation is CSASGGAGNEQFF.